This T cell receptor beta chain came from a study of PD-L1 blockade in urothelial cancer. Study context: Males with bladder-origin urothelial cancer made up about 90% of the roughly 29 patients.

Sequenced by immunoSEQ multiplex PCR; TCRdb stores in-frame clones only, minus some. The data show about 110,000 clones, approximately 89% seen once. This CDR3 is 14 amino acids long. Trimming pared 4 bases from V and 1 base from J, leaving 11 bases between. The germline V gene encodes CDR1 SGHRS and CDR2 YFSETQ. Time point described: peripheral blood 6 weeks after treatment start. The TCR sequence derives from a man in his sixties with urothelial cancer. The chain has TRBV5-1 and TRBJ1-1; D is possibly TRBD1 (5 bases). The sample consisted of PBMCs, taken around atezolizumab (anti-PD-L1) treatment. CDR3 nucleotide sequence: TGCGCCAGCAGCCCGCTCCAGGGGAACACTGAAGCTTTCTTT. Its translation is CASSPLQGNTEAFF.